This T cell receptor beta chain was observed in a study of spatial heterogeneity in lung cancer. Documented time point: sample taken at primary tumor resection. The study tagged each TCR cDNA molecule with a unique molecular identifier. In TCRdb, the 5' RACE reads were re-called with MiXCR into one record per CDR3 protein. The sample lists around 87,000 distinct CDR3 sequences; about 12% were seen once. This clonotype was obtained from a male donor with early-stage non-small cell lung cancer. Source: PBMCs, taken at surgery.

The CDR3, as DNA: TGTGCCAGCAGCTTAGACCCTAATGGTGACTACACCTTC. Residues: CASSLDPNGDYTF. The chain employs TRBV7-6 and TRBJ1-2; D remains unclear. Trimming left V 1 base short and J 10 bases short, with 13 bases between. Germline CDR1 is SGHVS and CDR2 is FNYEAQ. The CDR3 covers 13 residues.